The present T cell receptor beta chain was sequenced within a study of STAT3 mutations in large granular lymphocyte leukemia. At the level of the study: Among longitudinally sequenced T-LGLL patients, roughly half had canonical activating STAT3 mutations detected. Study findings and constraints: All newly emerging clones after therapy were STAT3 wild type. Every T-cell large granular lymphocyte leukemia patient had at least one immunodominant TCR beta clonotype.

TCRbeta libraries averaged around 42,000 productive templates per sample. The assay was immunoSEQ multiplex PCR, and TCRdb's table has in-frame clones only and misses some. Of around 9,100 clones listed, more than 85% are singletons. A remark on this clone: Its target is unknown.

The CDR3 is 17 residues long. The germline V gene has CDR1 KGHSH and CDR2 LQKENI. Trimming cost V 3 bases and J 3 bases; bases outside gene matches: 8. The sequence was collected from a man between 60 and 75 years old with T-cell large granular lymphocyte leukemia. Some clones in this sample may be carry-over from other donors' samples. The sequencing input was peripheral blood mononuclear cells. This sequence joins TRBV18 and TRBJ2-2; TRBD2 matches at 9 bases. The chain's CDR3 is CASSPYLAGDHTGELFF. As DNA, the CDR3 is TGTGCCAGCTCACCCTATTTAGCGGGAGACCACACCGGGGAGCTGTTTTTT.